This record looks at one TCR beta chain sequence and its context. Trimming removed 2 bases from V and 1 base from J, with 11 bases in between. This CDR3 has 15 amino acids. Germline CDR1 reads MNHEY; CDR2 reads SMNVEV (reference sequence). Data came from immunoSEQ multiplex PCR; TCRdb stores just in-frame clones and leaves some out. The profile shows 55,000 to 85,000 clones, about 90% of them singletons. The entry originates in a study of blood T cell repertoires in COVID-19. Study as a whole: The study drew acute and convalescent COVID-19 samples from the United States, Italy and Spain.

This clonotype was obtained from a human donor in a cohort sampled during active COVID-19. Sequenced sample: peripheral blood. The rearrangement uses TRBV27 and TRBJ1-1, with TRBD1 as a possible D gene (6 bases). The CDR3 DNA reads TGTGCCAGCAGTTTAGGGCCAGGGGCGAACACTGAAGCTTTCTTT. Protein product: CASSLGPGANTEAFF.